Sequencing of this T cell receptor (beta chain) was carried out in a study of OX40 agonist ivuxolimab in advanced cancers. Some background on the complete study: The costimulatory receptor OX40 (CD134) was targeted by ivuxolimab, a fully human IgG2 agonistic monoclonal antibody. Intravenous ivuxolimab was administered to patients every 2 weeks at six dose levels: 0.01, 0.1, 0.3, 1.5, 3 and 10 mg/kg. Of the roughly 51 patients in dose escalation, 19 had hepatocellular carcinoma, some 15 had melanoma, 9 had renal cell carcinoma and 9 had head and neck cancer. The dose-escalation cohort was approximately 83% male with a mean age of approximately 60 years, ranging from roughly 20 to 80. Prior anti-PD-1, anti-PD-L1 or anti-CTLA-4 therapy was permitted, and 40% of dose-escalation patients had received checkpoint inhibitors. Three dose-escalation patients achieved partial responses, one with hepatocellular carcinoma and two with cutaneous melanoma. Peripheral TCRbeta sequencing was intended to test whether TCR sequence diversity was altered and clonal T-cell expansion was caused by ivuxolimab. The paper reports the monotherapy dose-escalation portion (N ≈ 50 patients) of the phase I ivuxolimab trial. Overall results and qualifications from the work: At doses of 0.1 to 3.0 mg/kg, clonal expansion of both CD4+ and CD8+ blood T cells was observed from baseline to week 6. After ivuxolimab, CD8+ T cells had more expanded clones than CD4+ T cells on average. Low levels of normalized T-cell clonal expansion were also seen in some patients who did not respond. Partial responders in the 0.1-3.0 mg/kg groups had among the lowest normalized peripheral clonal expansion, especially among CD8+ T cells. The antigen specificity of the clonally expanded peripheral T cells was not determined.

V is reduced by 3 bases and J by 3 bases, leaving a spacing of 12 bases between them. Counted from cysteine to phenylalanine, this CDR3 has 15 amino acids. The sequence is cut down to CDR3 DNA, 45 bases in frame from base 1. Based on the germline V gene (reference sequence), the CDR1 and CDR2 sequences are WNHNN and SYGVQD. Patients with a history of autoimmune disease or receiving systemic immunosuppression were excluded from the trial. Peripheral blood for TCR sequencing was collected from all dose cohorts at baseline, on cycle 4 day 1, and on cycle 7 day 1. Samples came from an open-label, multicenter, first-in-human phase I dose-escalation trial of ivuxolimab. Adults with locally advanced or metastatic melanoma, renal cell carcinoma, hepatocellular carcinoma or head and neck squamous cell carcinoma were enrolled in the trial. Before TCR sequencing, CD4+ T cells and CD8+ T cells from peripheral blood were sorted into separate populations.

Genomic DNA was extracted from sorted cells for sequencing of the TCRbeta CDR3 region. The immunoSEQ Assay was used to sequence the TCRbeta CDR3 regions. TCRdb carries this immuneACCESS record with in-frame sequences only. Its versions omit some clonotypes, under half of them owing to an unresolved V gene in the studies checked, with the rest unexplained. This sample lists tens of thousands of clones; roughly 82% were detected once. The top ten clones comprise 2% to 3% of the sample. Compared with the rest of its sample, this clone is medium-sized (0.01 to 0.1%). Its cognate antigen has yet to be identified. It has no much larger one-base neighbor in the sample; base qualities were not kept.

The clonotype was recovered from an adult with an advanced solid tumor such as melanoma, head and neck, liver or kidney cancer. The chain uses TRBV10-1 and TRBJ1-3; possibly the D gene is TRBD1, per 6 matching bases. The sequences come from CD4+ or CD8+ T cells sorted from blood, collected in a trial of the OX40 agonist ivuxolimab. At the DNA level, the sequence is TGCGCCAGCAGTGATGGGGGGCTAAGTGGAAACACCATATATTTT. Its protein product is CASSDGGLSGNTIYF.